This T cell receptor (beta chain) was identified in a study of blood T cell repertoires in COVID-19. Study background: From T cells, B-cell-depleted T cells, or PBMCs came the material, which was cDNA or gDNA.

The CDR3 spans 12 residues. CDR1 and CDR2 from the germline V gene are LNHDA and SQIVND (reference sequence). V lost 10 bases, J lost 4 bases, and 10 bases lay in between. Source study methods: Estimates of nucleated cell counts were drawn from the amplification of reference gene primers. TCRdb keeps only in-frame clones here, not all; method: immunoSEQ multiplex PCR. D and trimming were read from the DNA, whereas the V and J calls and clone size are those reported in that table. The table includes tens of thousands of clones, about 76% detected once. Source material: peripheral blood. The rearrangement uses TRBV19 and TRBJ2-2; D remains unclear. This clonotype originated in a man aged 65 to 79 with active or convalescent COVID-19. CDR3 residues: CATRPSTGELFF. The CDR3, as DNA: TGTGCCACCCGGCCTAGCACCGGGGAGCTGTTTTTT.